The clone carrying this T cell receptor (beta chain) was counted between two and nine times. The sample comes from a study of identical twins. Each CDR3 protein is one row after TCRdb ran MiXCR on the 5' RACE reads. The sample holds hundreds of thousands of distinct CDR3 sequences, around 12% seen once. The CDR3 is 17 residues long. Germline lookup yields CDR1 SGDLS and CDR2 YYNGEE. Trimming cost V 0 bases and J 6 bases; bases outside gene matches: 6. These data also featured in a second study, about yellow fever vaccine responses in identical twins.

Sequencing was done on a sample of PBMCs. The TCR originated in a woman aged 18-30 years in good health. The chain joins TRBV9 to TRBJ2-1; 13 positions match TRBD2. Here the CDR3 reads CASSVGGWTSGSNEQFF. Here the CDR3 DNA reads TGTGCCAGCAGCGTAGGAGGCTGGACTAGCGGGAGCAATGAGCAGTTCTTC.